This TCR beta chain was documented in a study of T cells in Graves' hyperthyroidism and ophthalmopathy. This clonotype was observed many times. Amplified TCR beta CDR3 regions came from RNA transcripts. TCR CDR3 underwent first-round RT-PCR with the HTBI primer set. MiXCR was run by TCRdb on the multiplex PCR reads, yielding one entry per CDR3 protein. This sample has approximately 380,000 distinct CDR3 sequences, with about 19% found just once. Sequencing was performed on blood. This TCR was sampled from a woman between 18 and 29 years old with Graves' hyperthyroidism.

The CDR3 sequence: CASSASGWGQPQHF. For the CDR3, the DNA is TGTGCCAGCAGTGCCTCAGGGTGGGGTCAGCCCCAGCATTTT. The chain recombines TRBV27 with TRBJ1-5; D might be TRBD1 (5 bases). CDR3 size: 14 residues. Per germline, CDR1 MNHEY and CDR2 SMNVEV (reference sequence). Trimming left V 5 bases short and J 6 bases short, with 14 bases between.